These 10 T cell receptor beta chains were all obtained from the same sample, sequenced in a study of blood T cell repertoires in COVID-19. Profiling relied on immunoSEQ multiplex PCR, and the TCRdb table lists in-frame clones only, not all of them. The sample contains about 150,000 clones, about four fifths of which appear only once. Material: PBMCs or T cells enriched from blood (not recorded which). These receptors were obtained from a woman in her forties or fifties who had been exposed to COVID-19.

The chain recombines TRBV6-2 or TRBV6-3 with TRBJ1-4; no definite D call. Trimming shortened V by 6 bases and J by 3 bases, and 14 bases separated the two germline ends. The CDR3 loop spans 15 amino acids. Germline V gene sequence: CDR1 MNHEY, CDR2 SVGEGT. The DNA for the CDR3 is TGTGCCAGCAGCACACAGACACGAGCTAATGAAAAACTGTTTTTT. Its translation: CASSTQTRANEKLFF.

This clone was counted only a few times. The chain joins TRBV18 to TRBJ2-5; 12 positions agree with TRBD1. J gave up 5 bases and V 3 bases, and 4 bases lay outside the gene matches. Germline values: CDR1 KGHSH, CDR2 LQKENI. The CDR3 loop spans 15 amino acids. CDR3 in amino acids: CASSPRDRGLETQYF. DNA for the CDR3: TGTGCCAGCTCACCGAGGGACAGGGGGCTGGAGACCCAGTACTTC. Variable domain in full (rest from reference TRBV18 and TRBJ2-5): NAGVMQNPRHLVRRRGQEARLRCSPMKGHSHVYWYRQLPEEGLKFMVYLQKENIIDESGMPKERFSAEFPKEGPSILRIQQVVRGDSAAYFCASSPRDRGLETQYFGPGTRLLVL.

This chain connects TRBV27 to TRBJ2-1; TRBD2 might be the D (6 bases). The V and J ends lost 4 bases and 9 bases respectively, with 13 bases between them. CDR3 length: 13 amino acids. Germline loops: CDR1 MNHEY, CDR2 SMNVEV (reference sequence). The CDR3 loop reads CASSSNMRGEQFF. Written as DNA, the CDR3 is TGTGCCAGCAGTTCTAACATGCGGGGTGAGCAGTTCTTC.

This rearrangement joins TRBV9 to TRBJ2-7; D might be TRBD1 (5 bases). Trimming pared 1 base from V and 6 bases from J, leaving 23 bases between. This CDR3 comprises 17 residues. The germline CDR1 and CDR2 sequences are SGDLS and YYNGEE. Here the CDR3 reads CASSVQTTQGKGSEQYF. The DNA of the CDR3 is TGTGCCAGCAGCGTACAAACGACCCAGGGAAAGGGGTCCGAGCAGTACTTC. The whole variable domain, filled in from reference TRBV9 and TRBJ2-7, reads DSGVTQTPKHLITATGQRVTLRCSPRSGDLSVYWYQQSLDQGLQFLIQYYNGEERAKGNILERFSAQQFPDLHSELNLSSLELGDSALYFCASSVQTTQGKGSEQYFGPGTRLTVT.

This chain joins TRBV10-3 and TRBJ1-2; tentatively, D is TRBD1 (6 bases). Trimming removed 3 bases at V and 4 bases at J, with 9 bases between. The CDR3 sequence is 13 residues long. The germline V gene encodes CDR1 ENHRY and CDR2 SYGVKD. CDR3 region: CAISDRGGYGYTF. The CDR3 DNA reads as TGTGCCATCAGTGACAGGGGTGGCTATGGCTACACCTTC.

The chain links TRBV29-1 to TRBJ2-5; 9 positions agree with TRBD1. This CDR3 region has 15 residues. CDR1 and CDR2 (germline): SQVTM, ANQGSEA. After removal of 6 bases from V and 5 bases from J, the junction contained 13 bases not matched to a gene. CDR3 protein: CSVRLRDRDWETQYF. CDR3 DNA sequence: TGCAGCGTCAGGCTGCGGGACAGGGACTGGGAGACCCAGTACTTC.

The gene calls are TRBV24-1 and TRBJ2-7, with TRBD1 identical over 9 bases. Trimming took 4 bases from V and 5 from J; bases not matched to a gene: 8. The CDR3 consists of 15 residues. The V gene's germline CDR1 is KGHDR and CDR2 SFDVKD. CDR3 region: CATSDPRDRVNEQYF. CDR3 nucleotides: TGTGCCACCAGTGACCCACGGGACAGGGTCAACGAGCAGTACTTC.

This clone turned up a few times. The chain uses TRBV7-9 and TRBJ1-6, with 7 bases identical to TRBD1. In germline, CDR1 is SEHNR, CDR2 FQNEAQ (reference sequence). CDR3 length: 13 residues. The trim removed 4 bases at V and 7 bases at J, leaving 1 base unmatched. The CDR3, as DNA: TGTGCCAGCAGCTCGACAGGGAATTCACCCCTCCACTTT. Translated, it gives CASSSTGNSPLHF. Supplemented by reference TRBV7-9 and TRBJ1-6, the full variable domain reads DTGVSQNPRHKITKRGQNVTFRCDPISEHNRLYWYRQTLGQGPEFLTYFQNEAQLEKSRLLSDRFSAERPKGSFSTLEIQRTEQGDSAMYLCASSSTGNSPLHFGNGTRLTVT.

V gene TRBV7-2 combines with J gene TRBJ2-2; 8 nucleotides line up with TRBD1. This CDR3 contains 15 residues. The germline CDR1 and CDR2 sequences are SGHTA and FQGNSA. V was clipped by 5 bases and J by 7 bases; unmatched bases: 9. CDR3: CASSPLTGGNGELFF. As DNA, the CDR3 is TGTGCCAGCAGCCCCCTTACAGGGGGAAACGGGGAGCTGTTTTTT.

V usage is TRBV30 and J usage is TRBJ1-4; no firm D call. CDR1 is GTSNPN and CDR2 is SVGIG in the germline V gene (reference sequence). V lost 3 bases to trimming and J lost 7 bases, with 15 bases between them. CDR3 length: 14 residues. The CDR3 nucleotides read TGTGCCTGGAGCCCGAAGGGAGGGAGTGAAAAACTGTTTTTT. Amino acids: CAWSPKGGSEKLFF.